This T cell receptor (beta chain) was captured by sequencing in a study of blood T cell repertoires in COVID-19. Across the study: There were acute and convalescent COVID-19 samples, and they came from the United States, Italy and Spain. Sources were T cells, B-cell-depleted T cells, or PBMCs; the material itself was cDNA or gDNA.

Original data processing: From reference gene primer amplification, estimates of nucleated cell counts were derived. This table comes from immunoSEQ multiplex PCR, and its TCRdb copy is limited to in-frame clones, with some not included. That table furnishes V, J and clone size, whereas the DNA furnished D and trimming. Of tens of thousands of clones listed, over 80% are singletons. The germline CDR1 and CDR2 sequences are KGHSH and LQKENI. Deletions cut 9 bases from V and 4 bases from J, with 16 bases between. The CDR3 covers 14 residues. The sequencing input was peripheral blood. The genes are TRBV18 and TRBJ2-1, with D uncertain. The clonotype comes from a human donor in a cohort sampled during active COVID-19. DNA for the CDR3: TGTGCCAGTTCCCGTGAGAGCTTATACAATGAGCAGTTCTTC. As protein: CASSRESLYNEQFF.